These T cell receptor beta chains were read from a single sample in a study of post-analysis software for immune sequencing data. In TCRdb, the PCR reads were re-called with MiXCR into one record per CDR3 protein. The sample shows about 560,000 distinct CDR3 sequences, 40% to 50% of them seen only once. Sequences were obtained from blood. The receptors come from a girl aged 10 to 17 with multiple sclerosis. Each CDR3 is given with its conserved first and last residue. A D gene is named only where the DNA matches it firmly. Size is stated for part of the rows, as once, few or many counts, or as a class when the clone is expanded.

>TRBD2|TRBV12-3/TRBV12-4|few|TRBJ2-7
CASSPPLGGGRREQYF
TGTGCCAGCAGTCCCCCTCTAGGCGGGGGTAGGAGGGAGCAGTACTTC
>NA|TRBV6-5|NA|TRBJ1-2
CASSYTSDSLYGYTF
TGTGCCAGCAGTTACACTTCGGACAGCCTCTATGGCTACACCTTC
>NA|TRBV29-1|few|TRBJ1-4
CSVWTDNNEKLFF
TGCAGCGTGTGGACAGACAATAATGAAAAACTGTTTTTT
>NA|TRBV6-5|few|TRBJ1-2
CASSGGLSGYTF
TGTGCCAGCTCCGGGGGCCTGAGTGGCTACACCTTC
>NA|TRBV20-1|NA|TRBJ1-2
CSALRGAAANYGYTF
TGCAGTGCCTTGCGCGGGGCAGCAGCTAACTATGGCTACACCTTC
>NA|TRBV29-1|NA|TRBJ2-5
CSVEGAGWGETQYF
TGCAGCGTTGAGGGGGCAGGGTGGGGGGAGACCCAGTACTTC
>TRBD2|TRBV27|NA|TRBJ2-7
CASSLSRGGGTYEQYF
TGTGCCAGCAGTTTATCCCGGGGGGGAGGCACCTACGAGCAGTACTTC
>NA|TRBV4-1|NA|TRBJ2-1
CASSQGRGSSYNEQFF
TGCGCCAGCAGCCAAGGACGTGGGAGCTCCTACAATGAGCAGTTCTTC
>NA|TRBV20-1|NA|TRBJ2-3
CSARRFLLRGRTDTQYF
TGCAGTGCTAGGAGGTTTTTATTGCGCGGGCGCACAGATACGCAGTATTTT
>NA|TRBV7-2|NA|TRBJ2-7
CASGLRGFYEQYF
TGTGCCTCGGGGCTTAGGGGTTTTTACGAGCAGTACTTC
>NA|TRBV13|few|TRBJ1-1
CASRELMNTEAFF
TGTGCCAGCAGGGAACTTATGAACACTGAAGCTTTCTTT
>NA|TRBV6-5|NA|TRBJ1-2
CASSYLQGGNYGYTF
TGTGCCAGCAGTTACCTCCAAGGGGGTAACTATGGCTACACCTTC
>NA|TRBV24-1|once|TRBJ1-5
CATSDLDGNQPQHF
TGTGCCACCAGTGATTTGGATGGGAATCAGCCCCAGCATTTT
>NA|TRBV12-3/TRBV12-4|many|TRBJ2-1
CASSPRIYNNEQFF
TGTGCCAGCAGTCCCCGGATATACAACAATGAGCAGTTCTTC
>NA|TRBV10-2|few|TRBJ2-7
CASSWGLLLSYEQYF
TGCGCCAGCAGCTGGGGACTTCTCCTCTCCTACGAGCAGTACTTC
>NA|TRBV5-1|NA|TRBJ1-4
CASSSPDSHNEKLFF
TGCGCCAGCAGTTCACCGGACAGCCATAATGAAAAACTGTTTTTT
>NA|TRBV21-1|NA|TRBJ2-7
CASSKGPRGYYEQYF
TGTGCCAGCAGCAAAGGGCCCAGAGGCTACTACGAGCAGTACTTC
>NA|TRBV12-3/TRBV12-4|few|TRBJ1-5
CASAPGHNQPQHF
TGTGCCAGCGCGCCGGGACACAATCAGCCCCAGCATTTT
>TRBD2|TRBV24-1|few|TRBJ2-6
CATSERTSGSNVLTF
TGTGCCACCAGTGAGCGGACTAGCGGAAGCAACGTCCTGACTTTC
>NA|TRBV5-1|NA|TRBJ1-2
CASSSEPSNYGYTF
TGCGCCAGCTCAAGTGAGCCGTCTAACTATGGCTACACCTTC